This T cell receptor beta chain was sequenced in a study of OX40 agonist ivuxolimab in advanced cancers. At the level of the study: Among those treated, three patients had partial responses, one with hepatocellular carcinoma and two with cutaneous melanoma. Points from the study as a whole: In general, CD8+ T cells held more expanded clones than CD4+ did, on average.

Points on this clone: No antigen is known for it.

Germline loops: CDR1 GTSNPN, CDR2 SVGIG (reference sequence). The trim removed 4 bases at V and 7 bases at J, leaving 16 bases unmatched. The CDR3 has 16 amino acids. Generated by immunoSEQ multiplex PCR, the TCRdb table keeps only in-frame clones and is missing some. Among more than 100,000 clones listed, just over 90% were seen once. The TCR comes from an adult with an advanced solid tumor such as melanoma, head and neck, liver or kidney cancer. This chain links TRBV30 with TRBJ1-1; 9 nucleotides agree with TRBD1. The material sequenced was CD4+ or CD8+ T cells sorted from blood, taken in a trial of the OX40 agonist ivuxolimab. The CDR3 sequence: CAWKRKTVDRGGEAFF. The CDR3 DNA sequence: TGTGCCTGGAAGAGGAAAACCGTGGACAGGGGTGGTGAAGCTTTCTTT. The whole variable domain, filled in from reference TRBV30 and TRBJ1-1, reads SQTIHQWPATLVQPVGSPLSLECTVEGTSNPNLYWYRQAAGRGLQLLFYSVGIGQISSEVPQNLSASRPQDRQFILSSKKLLLSDSGFYLCAWKRKTVDRGGEAFFGQGTRLTVV.